These T cell receptor beta chains were read from a single sample in a study of response to subunit inactivated influenza vaccine. From the RT-PCR reads, TCRdb called clonotypes with MiXCR, one entry per CDR3 protein. The profile shows 500,000 or so distinct CDR3 sequences, 11% of them singletons. The sequenced sample was PBMCs from blood, obtained roughly 47 days after vaccination. The receptors were gathered from a man aged 45-65 years who received an inactivated influenza vaccine. Each CDR3 is given with its conserved first and last residue. The order of the fields is V gene, J gene, D gene, clone size, CDR3 protein, CDR3 DNA. The D gene is left open where the match is weak. The listing skips clone size in some rows; elsewhere it reads once, few, many or a size class.

>TRBV10-3|TRBJ2-7|.|.
CAISESSTVNYEQYF
TGTGCCATCAGTGAGTCGAGCACAGTCAACTACGAGCAGTACTTC
>TRBV7-2|TRBJ2-7|.|many
CASSSDLPVNEQYF
TGTGCCAGCAGCTCAGACCTTCCAGTGAACGAGCAGTACTTC
>TRBV24-1|TRBJ1-3|.|.
CATSPVSGNTIYF
TGTGCCACCTCACCAGTCTCTGGAAACACCATATATTTT
>TRBV20-1|TRBJ1-1|TRBD1|few
CSALQGAGRWAFF
TGCAGTGCGTTACAGGGGGCGGGGCGCTGGGCTTTCTTT
>TRBV5-1|TRBJ2-3|.|many
CASSSSPILGDTQYF
TGCGCCAGCAGCTCCTCCCCGATCCTTGGGGATACGCAGTATTTT
>TRBV6-2/TRBV6-3|TRBJ2-1|.|.
CASSYKRSYNEQFF
TGTGCCAGCAGTTACAAGCGGTCCTACAATGAGCAGTTCTTC
>TRBV28|TRBJ2-5|.|few
CARGKETQYF
TGTGCCAGGGGCAAAGAGACCCAGTACTTC
>TRBV29-1|TRBJ2-1|TRBD1|.
CSVGGQGSYNEQFF
TGCAGCGTTGGAGGACAGGGTTCCTACAATGAGCAGTTCTTC
>TRBV20-1|TRBJ2-6|TRBD1|.
CSARSGTGVSGANVLTF
TGCAGTGCGAGATCAGGGACAGGGGTCTCTGGGGCCAACGTCCTGACTTTC
>TRBV12-3/TRBV12-4|TRBJ2-3|.|few
CASSLEGSGQGTQYF
TGTGCCAGCAGTTTAGAAGGTAGTGGGCAGGGGACGCAGTATTTT
>TRBV5-1|TRBJ2-5|TRBD2|few
CASSLDGGGEETQYF
TGCGCCAGCAGCTTGGACGGCGGGGGGGAAGAGACCCAGTACTTC
>TRBV9|TRBJ1-3|.|many
CASSPWGRNSGNTIYF
TGTGCCAGCAGCCCGTGGGGTAGGAACTCTGGAAACACCATATATTTT
>TRBV5-1|TRBJ2-1|TRBD1|.
CASSLQDRGRSGEQFF
TGCGCCAGCAGCTTACAGGACAGGGGGCGGTCCGGGGAGCAGTTCTTC
>TRBV12-3/TRBV12-4|TRBJ2-2|TRBD2|.
CASSFVPSGDLELFF
TGTGCCAGCAGTTTTGTGCCTAGCGGGGATTTAGAGCTGTTTTTT
>TRBV7-2|TRBJ1-2|TRBD1|many
CASSFSGTGVRGYTF
TGTGCCAGCAGCTTTTCCGGGACAGGGGTACGTGGCTACACCTTC
>TRBV20-1|TRBJ2-5|TRBD2|few
CSARVVAGAQYF
TGCAGTGCTAGAGTGGTCGCGGGGGCCCAGTACTTC
>TRBV29-1|TRBJ1-3|TRBD1|.
CSAQRDRTSGNTIYF
TGCAGCGCCCAGAGGGACAGGACCTCTGGAAACACCATATATTTT
>TRBV12-3/TRBV12-4|TRBJ1-2|TRBD1|.
CASSFGDSYGYTF
TGTGCCAGCAGTTTCGGGGACAGCTATGGCTACACCTTC
>TRBV5-1|TRBJ2-7|.|few
CASGQVGAYEQYF
TGCGCCAGCGGGCAGGTCGGGGCCTACGAGCAGTACTTC
>TRBV7-9|TRBJ2-1|TRBD1|many
CASSWDRENEQFF
TGTGCCAGCAGCTGGGACAGGGAGAATGAGCAGTTCTTC
>TRBV6-5|TRBJ1-1|.|many
CASSYSTGLGAFF
TGTGCCAGCAGTTACTCGACAGGTCTAGGAGCTTTCTTT
>TRBV4-3|TRBJ2-1|TRBD2|few
CASSHAMRGTLYNEQFF
TGCGCCAGCAGCCATGCAATGCGGGGGACCCTATACAATGAGCAGTTCTTC
>TRBV20-1|TRBJ2-2|TRBD1|few
CSARAMTGGAWTGELFF
TGCAGTGCTAGAGCGATGACAGGGGGCGCGTGGACCGGGGAGCTGTTTTTT
>TRBV12-3/TRBV12-4|TRBJ2-7|TRBD1|many
CASSQRPLGQGSEQYF
TGTGCCAGCAGCCAACGTCCCTTGGGACAGGGAAGCGAGCAGTACTTC
>TRBV7-2|TRBJ2-7|.|.
CASSLESLAPYEQYF
TGTGCCAGCAGCTTAGAGAGCCTAGCGCCCTACGAGCAGTACTTC
>TRBV20-1|TRBJ2-5|TRBD1|.
CSASGTGIGETQYF
TGCAGTGCTAGTGGGACAGGGATCGGAGAGACCCAGTACTTC
>TRBV7-8|TRBJ2-1|.|few
CASSYYLAARGYNEQFF
TGTGCCAGCAGCTACTATTTAGCGGCCCGGGGCTACAATGAGCAGTTCTTC
>TRBV4-2|TRBJ2-1|TRBD2|few
CASSQERSSGGAGEQFF
TGTGCCAGCAGCCAAGAAAGAAGTAGCGGGGGGGCCGGTGAGCAGTTCTTC
>TRBV7-2|TRBJ1-2|TRBD1|few
CASTRDRVSGYTF
TGTGCCAGCACCCGGGACAGGGTCTCTGGCTACACCTTC
>TRBV6-1|TRBJ2-4|TRBD2|many
CASGRGSGSPQYF
TGTGCCAGCGGACGGGGTAGCGGGAGCCCCCAGTACTTC
>TRBV20-1|TRBJ2-1|.|many
CSARDTGNPNNEQFF
TGCAGTGCTAGAGATACGGGAAACCCTAACAATGAGCAGTTCTTC
>TRBV24-1|TRBJ2-5|.|.
CATSDLGEESETQYF
TGTGCCACCAGTGATTTAGGGGAGGAATCGGAGACCCAGTACTTC
>TRBV3-1|TRBJ1-6|.|.
CASSQEGTYNSPLHF
TGTGCCAGCAGCCAAGAAGGAACTTATAATTCACCCCTCCACTTT
>TRBV11-2|TRBJ2-3|TRBD2|few
CASGSGRGIDTQYF
TGTGCCAGCGGTAGCGGGAGAGGGATAGATACGCAGTATTTT
>TRBV5-6|TRBJ2-7|.|few
CASSPGSTYEQYF
TGTGCCAGCAGTCCAGGGTCAACCTACGAGCAGTACTTC
>TRBV20-1|TRBJ2-1|TRBD2|.
CSARPPSGGAYNEQFF
TGCAGTGCTAGACCCCCTAGCGGGGGGGCCTACAATGAGCAGTTCTTC
>TRBV20-1|TRBJ2-5|.|few
CSATDMGVWETQYF
TGCAGTGCCACCGATATGGGGGTTTGGGAGACCCAGTACTTC
>TRBV28|TRBJ2-7|.|few
CASSLGGSGQEQYF
TGTGCCAGCAGTTTAGGGGGATCGGGTCAGGAGCAGTACTTC
>TRBV5-6|TRBJ2-7|TRBD1|.
CASSPLGQGGPYEQYF
TGTGCCAGCAGCCCTTTAGGACAGGGGGGCCCCTACGAGCAGTACTTC
>TRBV6-1|TRBJ1-1|.|.
CASSLRQEPLSEAFF
TGTGCCAGCAGCCTAAGACAGGAGCCCCTTTCGGAAGCTTTCTTT
>TRBV5-6|TRBJ2-5|TRBD2|.
CASSYLTSGGGSETQYF
TGTGCCAGCAGCTACCTGACTAGCGGGGGGGGGTCGGAGACCCAGTACTTC
>TRBV4-2|TRBJ2-7|TRBD2|few
CASSQGTSGRWRQYF
TGTGCCAGCAGCCAAGGGACTAGCGGGAGATGGCGGCAGTACTTC
>TRBV24-1|TRBJ2-1|.|.
CATSDMSDSYNEQFF
TGTGCCACCAGTGATATGAGTGACTCCTACAATGAGCAGTTCTTC
>TRBV18|TRBJ1-5|.|.
CASSVFSNQPQHF
TGTGCCAGCTCAGTTTTTAGCAATCAGCCCCAGCATTTT
>TRBV3-1|TRBJ2-2|TRBD2|.
CASSQVSSGPNTGELFF
TGTGCCAGCAGCCAAGTTTCTAGCGGGCCTAACACCGGGGAGCTGTTTTTT
>TRBV5-1|TRBJ2-1|.|many
CASSRRGARGKSQAYNEQFF
TGCGCCAGCAGCAGGCGCGGGGCGCGGGGAAAATCTCAGGCCTACAATGAGCAGTTCTTC
>TRBV4-3|TRBJ1-1|.|few
CASSQDPYTYTEAFF
TGCGCCAGCAGCCAAGATCCTTACACTTACACTGAAGCTTTCTTT
>TRBV28|TRBJ2-2|.|few
CASSLIGRGAITGELFF
TGTGCCAGCAGTTTAATTGGTCGGGGGGCGATCACCGGGGAGCTGTTTTTT
>TRBV12-3/TRBV12-4|TRBJ2-2|TRBD1|few
CASSLGTVRFTGELFF
TGTGCCAGCAGCTTAGGGACAGTCCGATTCACCGGGGAGCTGTTTTTT
>TRBV29-1|TRBJ2-1|TRBD2|few
CSVAGGLAGGWDNEQFF
TGCAGCGTTGCGGGAGGACTAGCGGGAGGTTGGGACAATGAGCAGTTCTTC
>TRBV9|TRBJ2-1|.|few
CASSDHGTPDNEQFF
TGTGCCAGCAGCGATCACGGGACACCCGACAATGAGCAGTTCTTC
>TRBV5-1|TRBJ2-3|TRBD2|.
CASAAAGGPVDTQYF
TGCGCCAGCGCAGCGGCGGGGGGGCCGGTAGATACGCAGTATTTT
>TRBV7-2|TRBJ2-2|TRBD1|few
CASSLGGGTGNTGELFF
TGTGCCAGCAGCTTAGGAGGTGGGACAGGGAACACCGGGGAGCTGTTTTTT
>TRBV7-9|TRBJ2-3|TRBD2|few
CASSLGLGGDTQYF
TGTGCCAGCAGCTTAGGTCTGGGGGGGGATACGCAGTATTTT
>TRBV20-1|TRBJ2-1|.|.
CSARNGNYEQFF
TGCAGTGCTAGGAACGGGAACTATGAGCAGTTCTTC
>TRBV28|TRBJ1-2|.|few
CASNLPGQGYNYGYTF
TGTGCCAGCAACCTCCCGGGGCAGGGTTACAACTATGGCTACACCTTC
>TRBV20-1|TRBJ2-7|.|few
CSALSLLPYEQYF
TGCAGTGCTCTCTCGCTTCTCCCCTACGAGCAGTACTTC
>TRBV20-1|TRBJ2-5|TRBD1|.
CSAPGQGWETQYF
TGCAGTGCTCCCGGACAGGGGTGGGAGACCCAGTACTTC